The 20 T cell receptor beta chains presented below share a single source sample, sequenced in a study of long-term antiretroviral therapy in people with HIV. It was version v3.0 of the immunoSEQ assay that was run at survey level. Profiled with immunoSEQ multiplex PCR; TCRdb holds only in-frame clones, not every one. This table holds some 40,000 clones, 94% found once. The specimen comprised unsorted PBMCs, sampled 9 to 9.5 years after starting antiretroviral therapy. Every receptor here comes from a man between 25 and 39 years old with HIV.

The rearrangement uses TRBV5-1 and TRBJ1-2, with D perhaps matching TRBD1 (5 bases). The CDR3 contains 15 residues. The V gene's germline CDR1 is SGHRS and CDR2 YFSETQ. Trimming took off 0 bases at V and 8 bases at J, with 17 bases between the two ends. This CDR3 reads CASSLARPARDGYTF. The CDR3 DNA reads TGCGCCAGCAGCTTGGCGCGGCCAGCTCGGGACGGCTACACCTTC. Full variable domain (missing parts from reference TRBV5-1 and TRBJ1-2): KAGVTQTPRYLIKTRGQQVTLSCSPISGHRSVSWYQQTPGQGLQFLFEYFSETQRNKGNFPGRFSGRQFSNSRSEMNVSTLELGDSALYLCASSLARPARDGYTFGSGTRLTVV.

This chain connects TRBV28 to TRBJ2-3; 8 bases line up with TRBD1. This CDR3 has 17 residues. The V gene end was trimmed by 6 bases and the J gene end by 5 bases; junction bases not matched to a gene: 16. From germline, CDR1 is MDHEN and CDR2 SYDVKM. CDR3 residues: CASRTILTGVSGDTQYF. The CDR3 DNA reads TGTGCCAGCAGGACTATCTTGACAGGGGTGAGTGGAGATACGCAGTATTTT.

The gene calls are TRBV2 and TRBJ1-4, with unresolved D. Germline loops: CDR1 SNHLY, CDR2 FYNNEI. The germline V and J ends were trimmed by 0 bases and 11 bases, with 13 bases remaining between them. There are 14 residues in the CDR3. CDR3 in DNA: TGTGCCAGCAGTGAAGCTGCCGGGTACGGGAAACTGTTTTTT. Its protein product is CASSEAAGYGKLFF. The full variable domain, in which reference TRBV2 and TRBJ1-4 provide the parts outside the CDR3, is EPEVTQTPSHQVTQMGQEVILRCVPISNHLYFYWYRQILGQKVEFLVSFYNNEISEKSEIFDDQFSVERPDGSNFTLKIRSTKLEDSAMYFCASSEAAGYGKLFFGSGTQLSVL.

The chain employs TRBV11-2 and TRBJ1-1; no clear D gene. Germline-derived CDR1 and CDR2 are SGHAT and FQNNGV. The V and J ends lost 3 bases and 4 bases respectively, with 12 bases between them. The CDR3 has 14 amino acids. CDR3 protein: CASSFGLRGTEAFF. The CDR3 coding sequence is TGTGCCAGCAGCTTTGGTCTCCGTGGCACTGAAGCTTTCTTT.

The chain couples TRBV19 to TRBJ2-5; 7 bases match TRBD2. Trimming took 0 bases from V and 1 from J; bases not matched to a gene: 5. Germline values: CDR1 LNHDA, CDR2 SQIVND (reference sequence). The CDR3 consists of 16 residues. The CDR3 sequence is CASSIDPGTTQETQYF. The CDR3 DNA is TGTGCCAGTAGTATAGATCCAGGGACTACCCAAGAGACCCAGTACTTC.

This clone was detected once. This chain joins TRBV21-1 and TRBJ1-5; TRBD1, as called in the table, went unchecked against the DNA. TRBV21-1 corresponds to a pseudogene. The CDR3 is 18 residues long. The CDR3 DNA reads TGTGCCAGCCCACTAACCCCCGAGGGACAGGGAAGCAATCAGCCCCAGCATTTT. It yields the protein CASPLTPEGQGSNQPQHF.

The chain is built from TRBV5-4 and TRBJ1-5; D unclear. V was trimmed by 4 bases and J by 3 bases, leaving 8 bases between them. The CDR3 has 13 amino acids. CDR1 is SGHNT, CDR2 YYREEE, per germline (reference sequence). The DNA for the CDR3 is TGTGCCAGCAGCGACGGGGTCAATCAGCCCCAGCATTTT. It is translated as CASSDGVNQPQHF.

The CDR3 reads CAISDYRTGSYEQYF. DNA of the CDR3: TGTGCCATCAGTGATTATAGGACAGGATCCTACGAGCAGTACTTC. J is TRBJ2-7 and V is TRBV10-3; 7 positions agree with TRBD1. Germline V CDR1 and CDR2: ENHRY, SYGVKD. After removal of 3 bases from V and 1 base from J, the junction contained 6 bases not matched to a gene. The CDR3 is 15 residues long.

CDR3 DNA sequence: TGCGCCAGCAGCTTGGTAGGGGAGGGACAGCCCCAGCATTTT. It encodes CASSLVGEGQPQHF. The chain carries TRBV5-1 and TRBJ1-5; maybe TRBD1 (5 bases). This CDR3 has 14 residues. From germline, CDR1 is SGHRS and CDR2 YFSETQ. The V gene lost 0 bases and the J gene lost 7 bases, with 11 bases spanning the gap.

V usage is TRBV19 and J usage is TRBJ2-7; TRBD1 might be the D (6 bases). The CDR3 extends over 14 amino acids. Germline-derived CDR1 and CDR2 are LNHDA and SQIVND (reference sequence). The V and J ends lost 5 bases and 1 base respectively, with 12 bases between them. For the CDR3, the DNA is TGTGCCAGTAGTCCCCGAGGGGGTTCCTACGAGCAGTACGTC. Amino acids: CASSPRGGSYEQYV.

The CDR3 sequence: CASSLGGSGSETQYF. CDR3 DNA: TGTGCCAGCAGCTTGGGGGGTTCAGGGTCGGAGACCCAGTACTTC. The chain employs TRBV5-4 and TRBJ2-5; maybe TRBD1 (5 bases). The length of the CDR3 is 15 residues. The germline V and J ends were trimmed by 0 bases and 5 bases, with 14 bases remaining between them. Germline V gives CDR1 SGHNT, CDR2 YYREEE (reference sequence).

V gene TRBV18 combines with J gene TRBJ2-7, with 9 nucleotides matching TRBD2. V was pared by 5 bases and J by 4 bases, with 6 bases of the junction left unmatched. This CDR3 region has 14 residues. Germline CDR1 and CDR2: KGHSH and LQKENI. CDR3 amino acids: CASSGGLAGYEQYV. CDR3 coding DNA: TGTGCCAGCTCAGGGGGGCTAGCGGGATACGAGCAGTACGTC.

The rearrangement joins TRBV4-1 to TRBJ2-1, with D possibly being TRBD1 (7 bases). This CDR3 comprises 15 residues. Germline CDR1 and CDR2: MGHRA and YSYEKL. V was cut by 1 base and J by 8 bases, with 15 bases left in between. CDR3 protein: CASSQGRGRGYEQFF. The CDR3, as DNA: TGCGCCAGCAGCCAAGGGAGGGGCAGGGGGTATGAGCAGTTCTTC.

The chain couples TRBV28 to TRBJ1-1; TRBD1 aligns across 9 bases. V lost 6 bases to trimming and J lost 5 bases; unmatched junction nucleotides: 7. Germline V gene sequence: CDR1 MDHEN, CDR2 SYDVKM. The CDR3 spans 14 residues. This chain's CDR3 is CASSNTGGWTEAFF. The CDR3 region has the DNA TGTGCCAGCAGCAATACAGGGGGCTGGACTGAAGCTTTCTTT.

This clone was recorded once. The chain has TRBV11-2 and TRBJ1-1; 7 positions agree with TRBD1. The CDR3 is 13 residues long. V gave up 3 bases and J gave up 3 bases; unmatched junction bases: 1. Per the germline V gene, CDR1 is SGHAT and CDR2 is FQNNGV. CDR3 sequence reads: CASSLTGYTEAFF. In DNA form, the CDR3 reads TGTGCCAGCAGCTTGACAGGGTACACTGAAGCTTTCTTT.

This sequence joins TRBV5-5 and TRBJ1-3, with D tentatively TRBD1 (5 bases). The CDR3 covers 15 residues. Germline CDR1 and CDR2: SGHKS and YYEKEE (reference sequence). V gave up 0 bases and J gave up 2 bases, with 9 bases separating them. CDR3 DNA sequence: TGTGCCAGCAGCTTGGAGGGGCCCCCTGGAAACACCATATATTTT. It translates to CASSLEGPPGNTIYF.

The V gene is TRBV5-6, the J gene TRBJ2-7; D is unresolved. CDR3 size: 13 residues. Trimming stripped 1 base from V and 4 bases from J, with 9 bases between. Germline CDR1 reads SGHDT; CDR2 reads YYEEEE. The CDR3 spells CASSLQGLYEQYV. The CDR3, as DNA: TGTGCCAGCAGCTTGCAAGGCCTATACGAGCAGTACGTC.

J is TRBJ2-5 and V is TRBV15, with 11 bases that match TRBD1. Germline-derived CDR1 and CDR2 are LNHNV and YYDKDF (reference sequence). Trimming at V came to 1 base and at J to 5 bases, leaving 3 bases not matched to a gene. CDR3 length equals 15 residues. The chain's CDR3 is CATSRGGTGGETQYF. The CDR3, as DNA: TGTGCCACCAGCAGAGGCGGGACAGGGGGGGAGACCCAGTACTTC.

This rearrangement joins TRBV9 to TRBJ2-3; 8 positions agree with TRBD1. V shed 1 base and J 0 bases; nucleotides not matched to a gene: 4. The CDR3 length is 16 residues. Germline CDR1 SGDLS, CDR2 YYNGEE. The CDR3 sequence is CASSVWGTGSTDTQYF. The DNA for the CDR3 is TGTGCCAGCAGCGTATGGGGGACAGGCAGCACAGATACGCAGTATTTT.

The chain has TRBV13 and TRBJ1-5, with a tentative D call TRBD1 (5 bases). The V and J ends lost 6 bases and 6 bases respectively, with 12 bases between them. Germline CDR1 and CDR2: PRHDT and FYEKMQ (reference sequence). The CDR3 has 13 residues. CDR3 region: CASSLGESQPQHF. The CDR3 DNA reads as TGTGCCAGCAGTCTAGGGGAGAGTCAGCCCCAGCATTTT.